This TCR beta chain stems from a study of a mutant IDH1 vaccine in newly diagnosed glioma. Study at large: Patients had received radiotherapy, temozolomide, or both previously, most receiving both.

V lost 4 bases, J lost 4 bases, and 11 bases lay in between. CDR1 is LNHDA and CDR2 is SQIVND in the germline V gene (reference sequence). The CDR3 consists of 13 residues. Generated by immunoSEQ multiplex PCR, the TCRdb table keeps only in-frame clones and is missing some. The sample records about 59,000 clones, more than 85% being singletons. As for time point: baseline, week 1 (first vaccination visit). The treatment denotes: pre-vaccination baseline after standard-of-care therapy. V gene TRBV19 combines with J gene TRBJ2-7; TRBD1 is a possible D gene (5 bases). The TCR was taken from a man over 45 with glioma. This specimen was PBMCs, taken from a glioma patient treated with radiotherapy, temozolomide or both. The CDR3 nucleotides read TGTGCCAGTAGTAAGGGGAATGGTTACGAGCAGTACTTC. This codes for CASSKGNGYEQYF.